Listed below are T cell receptor beta chains from one sample, sequenced in a study of early T cells in non-severe SARS-CoV-2 infection. Each CDR3 protein gets one entry after TCRdb re-called the 5' RACE reads with MiXCR. Of some 61,000 distinct CDR3 sequences in the sample, 7.5% to 9% were seen once. The starting material was whole blood, obtained at baseline. The origin of the receptors is an adult who was a healthcare worker with PCR-confirmed SARS-CoV-2 infection or an uninfected control (not recorded which). Both conserved end residues are part of each CDR3. A D gene is named only where the DNA matches it firmly. Expanded clones get a size class; other rows say once, few or many, or leave the size out.

cdr3_aa: CASSEDTSSYNEQFF; cdr3_nt: TGTGCCAGCTCCGAGGACACGAGCTCCTACAATGAGCAGTTCTTC; j_call: TRBJ2-1; v_call: TRBV5-4; clone_size: few; d_call: .
cdr3_aa: CSVEGSEGVGADTQYF; cdr3_nt: TGCAGCGTTGAAGGGTCCGAGGGGGTTGGGGCAGATACGCAGTATTTT; j_call: TRBJ2-3; v_call: TRBV29-1; clone_size: few; d_call: .
cdr3_aa: CASSLAGLAGGPGEQFF; cdr3_nt: TGTGCCAGCAGCTTAGCTGGGTTAGCGGGGGGGCCCGGTGAGCAGTTCTTC; j_call: TRBJ2-1; v_call: TRBV11-2; clone_size: many; d_call: TRBD2
cdr3_aa: CASSLYRVSGANVLTF; cdr3_nt: TGTGCCAGCAGCTTGTACAGGGTCTCTGGGGCCAACGTCCTGACTTTC; j_call: TRBJ2-6; v_call: TRBV7-3; clone_size: .; d_call: .
cdr3_aa: CASSMGVLNEQFF; cdr3_nt: TGTGCCAGTAGTATGGGGGTCCTGAATGAGCAGTTCTTC; j_call: TRBJ2-1; v_call: TRBV19; clone_size: few; d_call: .
cdr3_aa: CSARVRAYEQYF; cdr3_nt: TGCAGTGCTAGAGTCCGCGCCTACGAGCAGTACTTC; j_call: TRBJ2-7; v_call: TRBV20-1; clone_size: .; d_call: .
cdr3_aa: CASSLIATNEKLFF; cdr3_nt: TGTGCCAGCAGCCTGATCGCAACTAATGAAAAACTGTTTTTT; j_call: TRBJ1-4; v_call: TRBV5-6; clone_size: few; d_call: .
cdr3_aa: CASKSQGAGELFF; cdr3_nt: TGTGCCAGCAAATCACAGGGGGCCGGGGAGCTGTTTTTT; j_call: TRBJ2-2; v_call: TRBV12-3/TRBV12-4; clone_size: many; d_call: TRBD1
cdr3_aa: CASSLTGNGEQFF; cdr3_nt: TGTGCCAGCAGCTTAACGGGGAACGGTGAGCAGTTCTTC; j_call: TRBJ2-1; v_call: TRBV11-3; clone_size: few; d_call: .
cdr3_aa: CASRPQTGGREKLFF; cdr3_nt: TGTGCCAGCAGACCCCAGACAGGGGGCCGGGAAAAACTGTTTTTT; j_call: TRBJ1-4; v_call: TRBV28; clone_size: .; d_call: TRBD1
cdr3_aa: CASSVDYSSSYEQYF; cdr3_nt: TGTGCCAGTAGTGTAGACTACTCCAGCTCCTACGAGCAGTACTTC; j_call: TRBJ2-7; v_call: TRBV19; clone_size: few; d_call: .
cdr3_aa: CASSLYVSGEQETQYF; cdr3_nt: TGCGCCAGCAGCTTGTATGTCTCGGGAGAACAGGAGACCCAGTACTTC; j_call: TRBJ2-5; v_call: TRBV5-1; clone_size: .; d_call: .
cdr3_aa: CASSEDGAGDQPQHF; cdr3_nt: TGTGCCAGCAGCGAAGACGGGGCGGGTGATCAGCCCCAGCATTTT; j_call: TRBJ1-5; v_call: TRBV2; clone_size: few; d_call: .
cdr3_aa: CAWKRSGGETQYF; cdr3_nt: TGTGCCTGGAAGAGGAGCGGGGGTGAGACCCAGTACTTC; j_call: TRBJ2-5; v_call: TRBV30; clone_size: .; d_call: TRBD2
cdr3_aa: CASSPPSVNTDTQYF; cdr3_nt: TGTGCCAGCTCACCACCTAGCGTCAACACAGATACGCAGTATTTT; j_call: TRBJ2-3; v_call: TRBV18; clone_size: .; d_call: .
cdr3_aa: CASSVGTARAGELFF; cdr3_nt: TGTGCCAGCAGCGTCGGGACAGCGCGCGCCGGGGAGCTGTTTTTT; j_call: TRBJ2-2; v_call: TRBV5-5; clone_size: .; d_call: TRBD1
cdr3_aa: CASSSSGLTYEQYF; cdr3_nt: TGTGCCAGCAGCTCCAGCGGGCTTACCTACGAGCAGTACTTC; j_call: TRBJ2-7; v_call: TRBV28; clone_size: .; d_call: .
cdr3_aa: CASSSIYEQFF; cdr3_nt: TGTGCCAGCAGCTCCATTTATGAGCAGTTCTTC; j_call: TRBJ2-1; v_call: TRBV7-9; clone_size: .; d_call: .
cdr3_aa: CASRGRGFPTF; cdr3_nt: TGTGCCAGCCGGGGCCGTGGCTTCCCCACCTTC; j_call: TRBJ1-2; v_call: TRBV6-5; clone_size: many; d_call: .
cdr3_aa: CASSQLGAEQYF; cdr3_nt: TGTGCCAGCAGTCAACTAGGGGCCGAGCAGTACTTC; j_call: TRBJ2-7; v_call: TRBV6-2/TRBV6-3; clone_size: few; d_call: .
cdr3_aa: CASSYRDSPYNEQFF; cdr3_nt: TGTGCCAGCAGCTACCGGGACAGCCCCTACAATGAGCAGTTCTTC; j_call: TRBJ2-1; v_call: TRBV7-2; clone_size: .; d_call: TRBD1
cdr3_aa: CATSRDAGAEKLFF; cdr3_nt: TGTGCCACCAGCAGAGATGCAGGGGCTGAAAAACTGTTTTTT; j_call: TRBJ1-4; v_call: TRBV15; clone_size: .; d_call: .
cdr3_aa: CASMTSGGLTDTQYF; cdr3_nt: TGTGCCAGCATGACTAGCGGGGGTCTCACAGATACGCAGTATTTT; j_call: TRBJ2-3; v_call: TRBV27; clone_size: few; d_call: TRBD2
cdr3_aa: CASSSSGTGMSYTF; cdr3_nt: TGTGCCAGCAGCTCCTCCGGGACAGGGATGAGCTACACCTTC; j_call: TRBJ1-2; v_call: TRBV28; clone_size: .; d_call: TRBD1
cdr3_aa: CASQNRGNYGYTF; cdr3_nt: TGTGCCAGCCAAAACAGGGGAAACTATGGCTACACCTTC; j_call: TRBJ1-2; v_call: TRBV19; clone_size: few; d_call: TRBD1
cdr3_aa: CASSFRTGPYEQYF; cdr3_nt: TGTGCCAGTAGTTTTCGGACAGGTCCCTACGAGCAGTACTTC; j_call: TRBJ2-7; v_call: TRBV19; clone_size: many; d_call: TRBD1
cdr3_aa: CASSNGIEAFF; cdr3_nt: TGTGCCAGCAGCAATGGAATTGAAGCTTTCTTT; j_call: TRBJ1-1; v_call: TRBV5-5; clone_size: .; d_call: .
cdr3_aa: CASSLDPDSNTGELFF; cdr3_nt: TGTGCCAGCAGCTTAGATCCAGATTCGAACACCGGGGAGCTGTTTTTT; j_call: TRBJ2-2; v_call: TRBV11-2; clone_size: .; d_call: .
cdr3_aa: CASSVGLRPTSNEQFF; cdr3_nt: TGTGCCAGCAGCGTAGGTCTCCGCCCGACTTCCAATGAGCAGTTCTTC; j_call: TRBJ2-1; v_call: TRBV9; clone_size: .; d_call: .
cdr3_aa: CASSQSHLQETQYF; cdr3_nt: TGTGCCAGCAGCCAATCACATCTTCAAGAGACCCAGTACTTC; j_call: TRBJ2-5; v_call: TRBV3-1; clone_size: .; d_call: .
cdr3_aa: CASSLTPGLADRTDTQYF; cdr3_nt: TGTGCCAGCAGCCTAACTCCGGGACTAGCGGACCGCACAGATACGCAGTATTTT; j_call: TRBJ2-3; v_call: TRBV6-2/TRBV6-3; clone_size: few; d_call: TRBD2